A single sample is the source of the 25 T cell receptor beta chains below, sequenced in a study of immune heterogeneity within non-small cell lung tumors. The starting template was genomic DNA from bulk tumor, roughly 610 ng per sample. Doctors removed several biopsies from each primary tumor during surgery, keeping them far apart. Undergoing curative surgery were patients whose non-small cell lung cancer was untreated and newly diagnosed. In a multiplex PCR, 32 V and 13 J primers amplified TCR beta CDR3. TCRdb itself ran the multiplex PCR reads through MiXCR, one entry per CDR3 protein. The table lists some 12,000 distinct CDR3 sequences, 25% to 30% of them singletons. Sequenced material: lung tumor tissue. The receptors come from a man aged 50-60 years with non-small cell lung cancer.

This clonotype was seen more than once but under ten times. The J gene is TRBJ2-5, the V gene TRBV6-1; unclear D gene. The CDR3 runs 12 residues. Germline loops: CDR1 MNHNS, CDR2 SASEGT. The V and J ends lost 5 bases and 2 bases respectively, with 6 bases between them. This CDR3 is CASSLPQETQYF. In nucleotides, the CDR3 is TGTGCCAGCAGTCTCCCGCAAGAGACCCAGTACTTC.

This clonotype was seen at least ten times. The chain couples TRBV9 to TRBJ1-3; 7 bases map to TRBD1. Germline CDR1 is SGDLS and CDR2 is YYNGEE. J lost 0 bases, V lost 4 bases, and 7 bases had no gene match. This CDR3 region has 16 residues. CDR3 sequence: CASSPGQVYSGNTIYF. Here the CDR3 DNA reads TGTGCCAGCAGCCCCGGACAGGTTTACTCTGGAAACACCATATATTTT. The whole variable domain, filled in from reference TRBV9 and TRBJ1-3, reads DSGVTQTPKHLITATGQRVTLRCSPRSGDLSVYWYQQSLDQGLQFLIQYYNGEERAKGNILERFSAQQFPDLHSELNLSSLELGDSALYFCASSPGQVYSGNTIYFGEGSWLTVV.

By share, this clonotype counts as medium-sized. The CDR3, as DNA: TGCAGCGTTGTAGAAGATGGCTACACCTTC. Its translation is CSVVEDGYTF. The gene calls are TRBV29-1 and TRBJ1-2; D is unclear. V lost 4 bases, J lost 6 bases, and 6 bases lay in between. CDR3 length equals 10 residues. Germline-derived CDR1 and CDR2 are SQVTM and ANQGSEA.

The chain combines TRBV7-3 with TRBJ2-5; D ambiguous. CDR3 length equals 14 residues. Deletions cut 5 bases from V and 5 bases from J, with 15 bases between. The germline V gene encodes CDR1 SGHTA and CDR2 FQGTGA. In nucleotides, the CDR3 is TGTGCCAGCAGCCCTCAAGGTTTAGGGGAGACCCAGTACTTC. Residues: CASSPQGLGETQYF.

In its sample, this clonotype is medium-sized. This sequence joins TRBV7-3 and TRBJ2-1; D is uncertain. The V end was cut by 0 bases, the J end by 7 bases, with 4 bases between. The CDR3 covers 12 residues. Germline V lookup: CDR1 SGHTA, CDR2 FQGTGA. CDR3 residues: CASSLTRNEQFF. The CDR3 nucleotides read TGTGCCAGCAGCTTAACGCGGAATGAGCAGTTCTTC.

This chain connects TRBV30 to TRBJ2-1; 10 bases fit TRBD1. CDR3 length equals 20 residues. V trimming: 0 bases; J trimming: 7 bases; junction bases outside the gene matches: 21. CDR1 GTSNPN and CDR2 SVGIG come from the germline V gene (reference sequence). The CDR3 DNA reads TGTGCCTGGAGTGTACTAGATCCCGACAGGGGGCGGGGGTCGGGTAATGAGCAGTTCTTC. As protein: CAWSVLDPDRGRGSGNEQFF.

The table lists this clonotype with a few counts. The chain is built from TRBV10-2 and TRBJ2-1, with 8 bases fitting TRBD2. Per the germline V gene, CDR1 is WSHSY and CDR2 is SAAADI. CDR3 size: 16 residues. V shed 5 bases, J shed 4 bases, and the junction held 10 bases outside the gene matches. CDR3 sequence reads: CASSTMREEAYNEQFF. CDR3 DNA sequence: TGCGCCAGCAGTACTATGCGGGAGGAGGCTTACAATGAGCAGTTCTTC.

This clonotype appeared once. This could be a read error, since a much larger clone is one nucleotide away. V is TRBV12-3 or TRBV12-4 and J is TRBJ1-1; 10 positions agree with TRBD1. The CDR3 is made up of 17 amino acids. The CDR3, as DNA: TGTGCCAGCAGTGACTCGGGACAGGGGTCTTTGAACACTGAAGCTTTATTT. It yields the protein CASSDSGQGSLNTEALF.

About this clonotype: Being one base from a much bigger clone, this may be a read error. The gene calls are TRBV15 and TRBJ1-6, with D unresolved. This CDR3 has 12 residues. Germline values: CDR1 LNHNV, CDR2 YYDKDF (reference sequence). The CDR3 reads CATIRAQPPLHF. The CDR3 coding sequence is TGTGCCACCATCAGAGCCCAGCCACCCCTCCACTTT.

This clonotype is labeled as medium-sized. This sequence joins TRBV20-1 and TRBJ1-5, with a possible D match to TRBD1 (6 bases). The V gene lost 5 bases and the J gene lost 2 bases, with 13 bases spanning the gap. The CDR3 runs to 14 residues. The germline gives CDR1 DFQATT, CDR2 SNEGSKA (reference sequence). The CDR3 DNA follows: TGCAGTGCTGTGGACAGCGGGGGCAATCAGCCCCAGCATTTT. Protein sequence: CSAVDSGGNQPQHF.

In the case of this clonotype: A much larger clonotype is one base distant, so this may be a read error. This chain connects TRBV25-1 to TRBJ2-1, with 14 bases fitting TRBD2. The CDR3 is 16 amino acids. V dropped 5 bases and J dropped 6; count of bases not matched to a gene: 6. Germline V CDR1 and CDR2: MGHDK, SYGVNS. The CDR3 DNA is TGTGCCAGCAGTAATTTGACTAGCGGGAGGGGCAATGAGCAGTTCTTC. Translation gives CASSNLTSGRGNEQFF.

As to this clonotype: A much larger clone lies one base from this, so it may be a read error. The rearrangement links TRBV7-2 to TRBJ2-7, with 9 bases matching TRBD1. The CDR3 consists of 14 residues. CDR1 and CDR2 from the germline V gene are SGHTA and FQGNSA. The CDR3 region has the DNA TGTGCCAGCAGCCAAACACGGGACAGGGACGAGAAGTACTTC. Translated: CASSQTRDRDEKYF.

This clonotype counts as medium-sized. This rearrangement joins TRBV5-1 to TRBJ1-4, with 10 bases that match TRBD1. Germline CDR1 reads SGHRS; CDR2 reads YFSETQ. V dropped 4 bases and J dropped 0; count of bases not matched to a gene: 9. This CDR3 contains 18 residues. The CDR3 loop reads CASSQGQGRAATNEKLFF. The CDR3 DNA reads as TGCGCCAGCAGCCAGGGACAGGGGAGGGCGGCAACTAATGAAAAACTGTTTTTT.

This clonotype occurred a few times. It may be a read error: a sequence one base away is much more abundant. The V gene is TRBV6-1, the J gene TRBJ1-1; 7 bases agree with TRBD1. This CDR3 is 14 amino acids long. CDR1 and CDR2 from the germline V gene are MNHNS and SASEGT. The CDR3 region has the DNA TGTGCCAGCAGCGACAGGGAGAGGAACACTGAAGCTCTCTTT. Its protein product is CASSDRERNTEALF.

This chain links TRBV5-4 with TRBJ2-6; 9 nucleotides line up with TRBD1. Germline CDR1 and CDR2: SGHNT and YYREEE (reference sequence). The CDR3 consists of 17 residues. Trimming at V came to 5 bases and at J to 2 bases, leaving 8 bases not matched to a gene. The CDR3 coding sequence is TGTGCCAGCAGAGGCCAACAGGGGGCGGCTGGGGCCAACGTCCTGACTTTC. Residues: CASRGQQGAAGANVLTF.

This clonotype has at least ten counts. V is TRBV5-5 and J is TRBJ1-1; no reliable D call. The CDR3 consists of 13 residues. The germline V gene encodes CDR1 SGHKS and CDR2 YYEKEE (reference sequence). V shed 4 bases and J shed 7 bases, with 14 bases lying between them. CDR3 bases: TGTGCCAGCAGCCTAAATCTGGGGAATGAAGCTTTCTTT. It translates to CASSLNLGNEAFF.

The rearrangement links TRBV5-1 to TRBJ1-1; 10 bases are shared with TRBD1. Trimming cost V 4 bases and J 0 bases; bases outside gene matches: 6. The CDR3 loop spans 16 amino acids. CDR1 and CDR2 (germline): SGHRS, YFSETQ. The CDR3 coding sequence is TGCGCCAGCAGCCGGACAGGGGGGTTCATGAACACTGAAGCTTTCTTT. Protein sequence: CASSRTGGFMNTEAFF.

This clonotype occurred a few times. A read error is possible here, since a much larger clone lies one base away. The chain combines TRBV7-9 with TRBJ2-7, with D perhaps TRBD1 (6 bases). This CDR3 contains 13 residues. Trimming pared 7 bases from V and 5 bases from J, leaving 15 bases between. Germline V gives CDR1 SEHNR, CDR2 FQNEAQ (reference sequence). In DNA form, the CDR3 reads TGTGCCAGCATCCAAGGACAGACCAACGAGCAGTACTTC. Encoded protein: CASIQGQTNEQYF.

This clonotype was found many times. The J gene is TRBJ2-1, the V gene TRBV6-1; D possibly corresponds to TRBD2 (5 bases). Germline-derived CDR1 and CDR2 are MNHNS and SASEGT. CDR3 length equals 14 residues. V lost 5 bases, J lost 7 bases, and 15 bases lay in between. CDR3: CASSLGVRGNEQFF. CDR3 bases: TGTGCCAGCAGTCTCGGGGTCCGAGGAAATGAGCAGTTCTTC.

This clonotype was counted only a few times. The rearrangement joins TRBV5-6 to TRBJ2-4; TRBD2 aligns across 7 bases. Germline trimming cut 1 base from V and 0 bases from J; bases unmatched to any gene: 1. Germline CDR1 is SGHDT and CDR2 is YYEEEE. The CDR3 totals 15 residues. The CDR3 protein is CASSLLAVAKNIQYF. The CDR3, as DNA: TGTGCCAGCAGCTTGCTAGCGGTAGCCAAAAACATTCAGTACTTC.

This clonotype was counted between two and nine times. Germline is not matched at one junction end, which may reflect a read error. The gene calls are TRBV2 and TRBJ1-5; maybe TRBD1 (5 bases). Per the germline V gene, CDR1 is SNHLY and CDR2 is FYNNEI. The CDR3 length is 15 residues. The CDR3 region is CPSKGGGGSNQPQHF. The CDR3, as DNA: TGTCCCAGCAAGGGCGGGGGGGGGAGCAATCAGCCCCAGCATTTT.

This clonotype was seen just once. This could be a read error, since a much larger clone is one nucleotide away. The gene calls are TRBV5-1 and TRBJ2-7; D may match TRBD1 or TRBD2 (5 bases each). CDR1 is SGHRS, CDR2 YFSETQ, per germline. This CDR3 spans 16 amino acids. CDR3 in DNA: TGCGCCAGAAGCTTGGCGATTAACCCAGTGGGACACGAGCAGTACTTC. This sequence encodes CARSLAINPVGHEQYF.

This clonotype was detected only a few times. This sequence joins TRBV5-1 and TRBJ2-5, with unresolved D. The CDR3 consists of 13 residues. The ends were cut back, 0 bases at V and 5 bases at J, with 8 bases in the middle. Per germline, CDR1 SGHRS and CDR2 YFSETQ. CDR3 nucleotides: TGCGCCAGCAGCTTGGGGTTCGGGGAGACCCAGTACTTC. It yields the protein CASSLGFGETQYF.

The genes are TRBV18 and TRBJ1-1, with TRBD1 identical over 7 bases. The germline V gene has CDR1 KGHSH and CDR2 LQKENI. Unmatched junction bases numbered 7, after V lost 1 base and J lost 5 bases. This CDR3 is 15 amino acids long. The CDR3 protein is CASSPLGQPKTEAFF. The DNA of the CDR3 is TGTGCCAGCTCACCACTGGGACAGCCGAAAACTGAAGCTTTCTTT.

This clonotype came up once. This may be a read error: a much more frequent sequence differs by one nucleotide. The chain couples TRBV20-1 to TRBJ2-7; D perhaps matches TRBD2 (5 bases). Germline-derived CDR1 and CDR2 are DFQATT and SNEGSKA (reference sequence). The CDR3 consists of 14 residues. Here the CDR3 reads CSAREGGLTYDQYF. As DNA, the CDR3 is TGCAGTGCTAGAGAGGGCGGACTTACCTACGATCAGTACTTC.